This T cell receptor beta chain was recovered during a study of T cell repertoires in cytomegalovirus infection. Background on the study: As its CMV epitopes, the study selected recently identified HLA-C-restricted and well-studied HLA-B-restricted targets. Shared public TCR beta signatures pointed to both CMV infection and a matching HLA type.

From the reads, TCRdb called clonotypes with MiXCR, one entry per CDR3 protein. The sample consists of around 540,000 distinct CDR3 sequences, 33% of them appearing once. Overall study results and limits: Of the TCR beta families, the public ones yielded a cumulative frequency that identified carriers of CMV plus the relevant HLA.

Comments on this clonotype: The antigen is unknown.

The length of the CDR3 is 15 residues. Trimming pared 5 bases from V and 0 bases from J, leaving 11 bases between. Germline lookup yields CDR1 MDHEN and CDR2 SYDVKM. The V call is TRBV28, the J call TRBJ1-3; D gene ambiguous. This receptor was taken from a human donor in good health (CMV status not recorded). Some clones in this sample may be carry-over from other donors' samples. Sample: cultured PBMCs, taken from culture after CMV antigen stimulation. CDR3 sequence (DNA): TGTGCCAGCAGTATTCAAGGTTACTCTGGAAACACCATATATTTT. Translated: CASSIQGYSGNTIYF.